The subject of this entry is one T cell receptor (beta chain). What it binds is unknown. This sample is part of a study of cytomegalovirus exposure and HLA in healthy donors. At the level of the study: Inside one of the first data releases sat around 85 million unique TCRs taken from HLA-typed donors. General observations from the study: After further analysis at a later stage, around 17,000 TCR beta sequences were associated with HLA alleles at 0.05 false discovery rate. Being productive about 90% or about 30% of the time was typical of most TCR beta V segments in an earlier analysis.

CDR3 length: 17 residues. Germline V lookup: CDR1 MGHRA, CDR2 YSYEKL. Losses at the gene ends were 0 bases for V and 7 bases for J; bases not matched to a gene: 12. 60 Vbeta and 13 Jbeta primers were used in PCR. Data came from immunoSEQ multiplex PCR; TCRdb stores just in-frame clones and leaves some out. The sample lists 150,000 to 180,000 clones; roughly 77% were seen once. The sequence was obtained from a man aged 25 to 40 in good health and CMV-seropositive. The material sequenced was PBMCs. V is TRBV4-1 and J is TRBJ1-5; 7 bases map to TRBD1. The CDR3 spells CASSQEVSRQGGQPQHF. CDR3 nucleotides: TGCGCCAGCAGCCAAGAAGTCTCGCGACAGGGCGGACAGCCCCAGCATTTT.